These T cell receptor beta chains were read from a single sample in a study of chemoradiotherapy in HPV16-positive cancers. Sequencing used immunoSEQ multiplex PCR; TCRdb keeps in-frame clones, though not all of them. Of about 12,000 clones detected, less than 75% appear once; the ten largest clones hold 16%. The sample was gathered from a patient who underwent chemoradiotherapy. These receptors were collected from a human donor with HPV-associated anogenital cancer. CDR3s include the opening cysteine and the closing phenylalanine or tryptophan. The order of the fields is D gene, V gene, J gene, clone size, CDR3 DNA, CDR3 protein. D genes are given only for firm matches. Part of the rows lack a size; the others show once, few, many or a class for expanded clones.

>NA|TRBV9|TRBJ2-2|NA
TGTGCCAGCAGCGTAGGCTTACGGGCCGGTCTATCGACCGGGGAGCTGTTTTTT
CASSVGLRAGLSTGELFF
>NA|TRBV19|TRBJ2-3|few
TGTGCCAGTAAGAGGGCGGAAACGCAGTATTTT
CASKRAETQYF
>NA|TRBV7-6|TRBJ1-3|NA
TGTGCCAGCAGCTTAGGATACCCGACGGGTGGAAACACCATATATTTT
CASSLGYPTGGNTIYF
>NA|TRBV11-2|TRBJ2-3|NA
TGTGCCAGCAGCCACAGGACAGATACGCAGTATTTT
CASSHRTDTQYF
>NA|TRBV29-1|TRBJ1-5|few
TGCAGCGTTGACGGCGTCCAGCAGCCCCAGCATTTT
CSVDGVQQPQHF
>TRBD2|TRBV5-4|TRBJ2-5|few
TGTGCCAGCAACCGTCAGGGAGCGGGAGGGACTCAGACCCAGTACTTC
CASNRQGAGGTQTQYF
>NA|TRBV7-2|TRBJ2-5|once
TGTGCCAGCAGCCCCACCCGTACGGACGGGACCCAGTACTTC
CASSPTRTDGTQYF
>NA|TRBV13|TRBJ2-3|NA
TGTGCCAGCAGCTTAAGGGGCCCAGATACGCAGTATTTT
CASSLRGPDTQYF
>NA|TRBV18|TRBJ1-1|NA
TGTGCCAGCTCCCCGGGGTGGGTGAACACTGAAGCTTTCTTT
CASSPGWVNTEAFF
>NA|TRBV7-6|TRBJ1-1|NA
TGTGCCAGCAGCTTAAGTTACGGGACAGAAGCTTTCTTT
CASSLSYGTEAFF
>TRBD2|TRBV9|TRBJ2-2|NA
TGTGCCAGCAGCGTGGAGCTAGCGGGGGGGATGAACACCGGGGAGCTGTTTTTT
CASSVELAGGMNTGELFF
>TRBD2|TRBV5-1|TRBJ2-2|NA
TGCGCCAGCAAACAGCGGGAGACCGGGGAGCTGTTTTTT
CASKQRETGELFF
>TRBD1|TRBV29-1|TRBJ1-2|NA
TGCAGCTTCTCAACAGGGGTATCTAATGGCTACACCTTC
CSFSTGVSNGYTF
>NA|TRBV6-1|TRBJ1-5|once
TGTGCCAGCACCCGGGGAGGGTCGGACCAGCCCCAGCATTTT
CASTRGGSDQPQHF
>NA|TRBV29-1|TRBJ1-1|NA
TGCAGCGTAAGCTCCGGGACAAGGAACACTGAAGCTTTCTTT
CSVSSGTRNTEAFF
>NA|TRBV28|TRBJ1-5|once
TGTGCCAGCAGTTTTCTTAGAGGTAATCAGCCCCAGCATTTT
CASSFLRGNQPQHF
>TRBD1|TRBV2|TRBJ2-7|NA
TGTGCCAGCAGTGCTTCGACAGGGGGCTACGAGCAGTACTTC
CASSASTGGYEQYF
>NA|TRBV6-1|TRBJ2-7|once
TGTGCCAGCCGAGGGGGAAGGTACGAGCAGTACTTC
CASRGGRYEQYF
>NA|TRBV5-1|TRBJ2-1|NA
TGCGCCAGCAGCTTGGCGGGGGATTACAATGAGCAGTTCTTC
CASSLAGDYNEQFF
>NA|TRBV6-1|TRBJ1-5|NA
TGTGCCAGCAGTGAAGCGCTAACGAGGTACGGGCAGCCCCAGCATTTT
CASSEALTRYGQPQHF
>NA|TRBV28|TRBJ1-2|NA
TGTGCCAGCAGCTCGGGGGGCTATGGCTACACCTTC
CASSSGGYGYTF
>NA|TRBV15|TRBJ1-4|NA
TGTGCCACCAGCAGAGTGCAGGGCAGGGGTGAAAAACTGTTTTTT
CATSRVQGRGEKLFF
>TRBD1|TRBV7-2|TRBJ2-3|NA
TGTGCCAGCAGCTTAGCCAGGGGGCGAGGAGATACGCAGTATTTT
CASSLARGRGDTQYF
>NA|TRBV9|TRBJ1-3|NA
TGTGCCAGCAGCGTAGGAGGGGGTCTTGGGGCCATCTCTGGAAACACCATATATTTT
CASSVGGGLGAISGNTIYF
>NA|TRBV30|TRBJ2-2|NA
TGTGCCTGGAGTGCCCCTATAAGGAACACCGGGGAGCTGTTTTTT
CAWSAPIRNTGELFF
>NA|TRBV30|TRBJ1-2|NA
TGTGCCTGGATCAGGACAGATAGGAACTATGGCTACACCTTC
CAWIRTDRNYGYTF
>NA|TRBV11-2|TRBJ2-7|few
TGTGCCAGCAGCTTAAGGACGGGGGAGCAGTACTTC
CASSLRTGEQYF
>NA|TRBV27|TRBJ1-2|NA
TGTGCCAGCAGGAGGGGGAGCGGGGTAGTTTATGGCTACACCTTC
CASRRGSGVVYGYTF
>NA|TRBV19|TRBJ1-3|NA
TGTGCCAGTAGTATAGATCGCTCAGCGAAGGAAGGAAACACCATATATTTT
CASSIDRSAKEGNTIYF
>NA|TRBV6-5|TRBJ1-3|NA
TGTGCCAGCAGTTTGACGGTCTCTGGAAACACCATATATTTT
CASSLTVSGNTIYF
>NA|TRBV19|TRBJ1-5|once
TGTGCCAGTAGTATGGGGGAAGGATCCAGCAGCCTTTATCAGCCCCAGCATTTT
CASSMGEGSSSLYQPQHF
>TRBD2|TRBV19|TRBJ2-3|NA
TGTGCCAGTAGTACCCTCGGACTAGCGGGAGAATCGGGACGGGTCGCAGATACGCAGTATTTT
CASSTLGLAGESGRVADTQYF
>TRBD2|TRBV5-1|TRBJ2-5|NA
TGCGCCAGCAGCTTGGTGGTAGCGGGACTGTACCAAGAGACCCAGTACTTC
CASSLVVAGLYQETQYF
>TRBD1|TRBV11-1|TRBJ2-1|NA
TGTGCCAGCAGCCTCCGGACAGGCGAGCAGTTCTTC
CASSLRTGEQFF
>NA|TRBV7-2|TRBJ1-5|NA
TGTGCCAGCAGCTTATACAGGGCGCAGCCCCAGCATTTT
CASSLYRAQPQHF
>NA|TRBV7-6|TRBJ2-3|NA
TGTGCCAGCAGCCCGCGTGGGGCTAGCAATACAGATACGCAGTATTTT
CASSPRGASNTDTQYF
>TRBD2|TRBV6-6|TRBJ2-7|NA
TGTGCCAGCAGCCTAGCGGGAGGGGCCAACTCCTACGAGCAGTACTTC
CASSLAGGANSYEQYF
>NA|TRBV2|TRBJ1-1|NA
TGTGCCAGCAGTCCTTTGGACCGCTCGGAGGCTTTCTTT
CASSPLDRSEAFF
>NA|TRBV7-6|TRBJ2-7|NA
TGTGCCAGCAGCCCCCAGGGCCCCAACGAGCAGTACTTC
CASSPQGPNEQYF
>NA|TRBV30|TRBJ2-6|NA
TGTGCCTGGTCCCCCTACGTCCTGACTTTC
CAWSPYVLTF
>TRBD2|TRBV9|TRBJ2-3|NA
TGTGCCAGCAGCCTCTCGGGACTACGAACAGATACGCAGTATTTT
CASSLSGLRTDTQYF
>NA|TRBV30|TRBJ1-1|NA
TGTGCCTGTCCTAGCGGTCGGGGAACGAACACTGAAGCTTTCTTT
CACPSGRGTNTEAFF
>TRBD1|TRBV28|TRBJ2-7|NA
TGTGCCAGCAGGGACAGGGGGTACGAGCAGTACTTC
CASRDRGYEQYF
>NA|TRBV5-6|TRBJ2-1|NA
TGTGCCAGCAGCTTGGGGTTAGGGGTGCACAATGAGCAGTTCTTC
CASSLGLGVHNEQFF
>TRBD2|TRBV7-2|TRBJ2-3|NA
TGTGCCAGCACCCAAACTAGCGGGAGGGCCTCAGATACGCAGTATTTT
CASTQTSGRASDTQYF
>NA|TRBV28|TRBJ1-2|NA
TGTGCCAGCCACGCAGAATCTAACTATGGCTACACCTTC
CASHAESNYGYTF
>NA|TRBV21-1|TRBJ2-7|few
TGTGCCAGCAGCAAAGAGATCCGACAGCGCGAGCAGTACTTC
CASSKEIRQREQYF
>NA|TRBV7-9|TRBJ2-5|few
TGTGCCAGCAGCTTATCGACGGCTAGCTCTAGGCGGTACTTC
CASSLSTASSRRYF
>NA|TRBV5-6|TRBJ2-3|few
TGTGCCAGCAGCTACACCTTGGTCGATACGCAGTATTTT
CASSYTLVDTQYF
>NA|TRBV19|TRBJ1-3|NA
TGTGCCACAGGGAGTGACTCTGGAAACACCATATATTTT
CATGSDSGNTIYF
>TRBD1|TRBV13|TRBJ2-7|NA
TGTGCCAGCAGCCGGAGATCAGGGGGCTTTTACGAGCAGTACTTC
CASSRRSGGFYEQYF
>TRBD2|TRBV10-2|TRBJ2-2|NA
TGCGCCAGCAGTGTGACTAGCGGGAAAACCGGGGAGCTGTTTTTT
CASSVTSGKTGELFF
>NA|TRBV5-6|TRBJ2-5|NA
TGTGCCAGCAGCTTGGTCGGGGGGCTTAAAGAGACCCAGTACTTC
CASSLVGGLKETQYF
>NA|TRBV30|TRBJ2-5|NA
TGTGCCTGGAGTGTACACGAGACCCAGTACTTC
CAWSVHETQYF
>NA|TRBV6-6|TRBJ1-6|few
TGTGCCAGTGGGACTGATTATAATTCACCCCTCCACTTT
CASGTDYNSPLHF